The 9 T cell receptor beta chains below come from one sample, sequenced in a study of shared clonotypes between healthy human individuals. Here immunoSEQ multiplex PCR was the method, and the copy in TCRdb shows in-frame clones only, minus some. The table has fewer than 400,000 clones, about 74% seen once. What was sequenced was memory CD4+ T cells sorted from blood. As to subset: CD45RA-negative fraction. These TCRs come from a man younger than 40 in good health.

This clone was found many times. This chain links TRBV6-6 with TRBJ2-7, with D possibly matching TRBD2 (6 bases). V gave up 2 bases and J gave up 3 bases, with 14 bases separating them. Germline V gene lookup returns CDR1 MNHNY and CDR2 SVGAGI (reference sequence). The CDR3 totals 15 residues. The CDR3 is CASSYPPGTLYEQYF. In DNA form, the CDR3 reads TGTGCCAGCAGTTACCCTCCCGGGACTCTCTACGAGCAGTACTTC.

This clone showed up just a few times. V usage is TRBV19 and J usage is TRBJ2-2; possible D gene TRBD2, 6 bases. The V end lost 7 bases, the J end lost 4 bases, and 16 bases lay between the germline ends. CDR1 and CDR2 from the germline V gene are LNHDA and SQIVND (reference sequence). The length of the CDR3 is 15 residues. The DNA of the CDR3 is TGTGCCAGTACAAAAAGGAGGGCGATCACCGGGGAGCTGTTTTTT. Its translation is CASTKRRAITGELFF. Full variable domain (rest looked up from reference TRBV19 and TRBJ2-2): DGGITQSPKYLFRKEGQNVTLSCEQNLNHDAMYWYRQDPGQGLRLIYYSQIVNDFQKGDIAEGYSVSREKKESFPLTVTSAQKNPTAFYLCASTKRRAITGELFFGEGSRLTVL.

This clone has a single count. This rearrangement joins TRBV5-8 to TRBJ2-3, with D possibly matching TRBD1 (5 bases). This CDR3 contains 13 residues. V was clipped by 2 bases and J by 6 bases, with 10 bases between them. CDR1 SGHTS and CDR2 YDEGEE come from the germline V gene. In DNA, the CDR3 is TGTGCCAGCAGCTTAAAAGGGGCTGATACGCAGTATTTT. Its protein product is CASSLKGADTQYF.

This sequence joins TRBV4-2 and TRBJ2-1; 8 bases fit TRBD2. Germline loops: CDR1 LGHNA, CDR2 YNFKEQ. The CDR3 totals 15 residues. V lost 2 bases, J lost 3 bases, and 3 bases stayed unmatched. The CDR3 is CASSQSGSNYNEQFF. CDR3 bases: TGTGCCAGCAGCCAAAGCGGGAGTAACTACAATGAGCAGTTCTTC.

J is TRBJ1-5 and V is TRBV18, with D perhaps matching TRBD1 (6 bases). The germline gives CDR1 KGHSH, CDR2 LQKENI. V was cut by 5 bases and J by 3 bases, with 8 bases left in between. The CDR3 loop spans 13 amino acids. The CDR3 sequence: CASSGQPNQPQHF. The DNA of the CDR3 is TGTGCCAGCTCAGGACAGCCCAATCAGCCCCAGCATTTT. Combining the CDR3 with reference TRBV18 and TRBJ1-5 gives the whole variable domain NAGVMQNPRHLVRRRGQEARLRCSPMKGHSHVYWYRQLPEEGLKFMVYLQKENIIDESGMPKERFSAEFPKEGPSILRIQQVVRGDSAAYFCASSGQPNQPQHFGDGTRLSIL.

The chain carries TRBV7-9 and TRBJ1-2, with D tentatively TRBD1 (5 bases). The germline gives CDR1 SEHNR, CDR2 FQNEAQ (reference sequence). Trimming stripped 6 bases from V and 1 base from J, with 12 bases between. This CDR3 spans 14 amino acids. CDR3 DNA sequence: TGTGCCAGCAGTCTGGGGACGAATAACTATGGCTACACCTTC. As protein: CASSLGTNNYGYTF.

This clone has just a few counts. The V call is TRBV28, the J call TRBJ2-3, with 8 bases aligning to TRBD1. V dropped 6 bases and J dropped 1; count of bases not matched to a gene: 6. The CDR3 consists of 15 residues. Germline loops: CDR1 MDHEN, CDR2 SYDVKM. The CDR3 coding sequence is TGTGCCAGCAGACCATCGGGACAGGGCACAGATACGCAGTATTTT. Residues: CASRPSGQGTDTQYF. Combining the CDR3 with reference TRBV28 and TRBJ2-3 gives the whole variable domain DVKVTQSSRYLVKRTGEKVFLECVQDMDHENMFWYRQDPGLGLRLIYFSYDVKMKEKGDIPEGYSVSREKKERFSLILESASTNQTSMYLCASRPSGQGTDTQYFGPGTRLTVL.

This clone was picked up one time. The chain combines TRBV5-6 with TRBJ2-5; a possible D gene is TRBD1 (5 bases). V was cut by 2 bases and J by 2 bases, with 10 bases left in between. From germline, CDR1 is SGHDT and CDR2 YYEEEE. The CDR3 covers 14 residues. CDR3 bases: TGTGCCAGCAGCTTCCGGACAAAACAAGAGACCCAGTACTTC. Translation gives CASSFRTKQETQYF.

CDR3 region: CASSYQQGNYGYTF. DNA of the CDR3: TGTGCCAGCAGTTACCAACAGGGGAACTATGGCTACACCTTC. The rearrangement uses TRBV6-5 and TRBJ1-2, with 7 bases matching TRBD1. This CDR3 contains 14 residues. Germline V CDR1 and CDR2: MNHEY, SVGAGI. V was pared by 2 bases and J by 2 bases, with 2 bases of the junction left unmatched.